This T cell receptor (beta chain) was sequenced in a study of T cells after yellow fever vaccination. V gave up 8 bases and J gave up 6 bases; unmatched junction bases: 5. Germline CDR1 and CDR2: MNHEY and SVGEGT. CDR3 length equals 12 residues. This clonotype has just a few counts. TCRdb analysed the 5' RACE reads with MiXCR anew, one entry per CDR3 protein. Among hundreds of thousands of distinct CDR3 sequences, around 13% were seen once, and the ten largest hold roughly 3.1%. The receptor was isolated from a man aged 18 to 30 who received the YFV17D yellow fever vaccine. The sample was CD4+ T cells sorted from PBMCs, taken 15 days after the yellow fever booster vaccination. The rearrangement uses TRBV6-2 or TRBV6-3 and TRBJ2-3; the match to TRBD1 covers 7 bases. This CDR3 is CASHRGMDTQYF. CDR3 DNA: TGTGCCAGCCACAGGGGAATGGATACGCAGTATTTT.